The 26 T cell receptor beta chains reported below all come from one sample, sequenced in a study of T cell repertoires in cytomegalovirus infection. TCRdb analysed the reads with MiXCR anew, one entry per CDR3 protein. The table lists approximately 500,000 distinct CDR3 sequences, about 15% of them singletons, with under 30% in the top ten. The sample taken for sequencing was CD8+ T cells from PBMCs. The origin of the receptors is a human donor in good health (CMV status not recorded). Some clones in this sample may be carry-over from other donors' samples.

There are many counts of this clonotype. This rearrangement joins TRBV6-5 to TRBJ2-1, with D possibly called TRBD1 or TRBD2 (5 bases each). V was shortened by 0 bases and J by 8 bases, with 8 bases between the two germline ends. The CDR3 runs 13 residues. Looked up from germline, CDR1 is MNHEY and CDR2 is SVGAGI. In nucleotides, the CDR3 is TGTGCCAGCAGTTACTCGTTGGGGGATGAGCAGTTCTTC. Its protein product is CASSYSLGDEQFF.

This clonotype was seen ten or more times. The CDR3 protein is CASSYLTEVDTEAFF. The CDR3, as DNA: TGTGCCAGCAGTTACTTAACAGAGGTAGACACTGAAGCTTTCTTT. The chain uses TRBV6-5 and TRBJ1-1; D not certain. Trimming removed 1 base from V and 3 bases from J, with 12 bases in between. The length of the CDR3 is 15 residues. Germline loops: CDR1 MNHEY, CDR2 SVGAGI.

This clonotype was seen only a few times. The V call is TRBV10-3, the J call TRBJ2-7, with 12 bases fitting TRBD2. The CDR3 consists of 17 residues. The germline gives CDR1 ENHRY, CDR2 SYGVKD. Germline trimming cut 0 bases from V and 3 bases from J; bases unmatched to any gene: 6. CDR3 in amino acids: CAISESLGLAGSYEQYF. CDR3 nucleotide sequence: TGTGCCATCAGTGAGTCCCTTGGACTAGCGGGGAGCTACGAGCAGTACTTC.

V and J are TRBV6-5 and TRBJ2-7; no clear D. Trimming cost V 0 bases and J 4 bases, with 10 bases left between them. CDR3 size: 14 residues. Looked up from germline, CDR1 is MNHEY and CDR2 is SVGAGI. This CDR3 reads CASSYSEQEYEQYF. The CDR3 DNA follows: TGTGCCAGCAGTTACTCGGAGCAGGAGTACGAGCAGTACTTC.

The genes are TRBV3-1 and TRBJ2-7; 15 positions match TRBD2. This CDR3 is 16 amino acids long. The junction had 1 base not matched to a gene; V was cut back by 3 bases and J by 1 base. Germline CDR1 and CDR2: LGHDT and YNNKEL (reference sequence). CDR3 sequence reads: CASSQGTSGGSYEQYF. CDR3 sequence (DNA): TGTGCCAGCAGCCAGGGGACTAGCGGGGGGTCCTACGAGCAGTACTTC.

The chain links TRBV2 to TRBJ1-2; perhaps TRBD1 as D (6 bases). V lost 3 bases, J lost 0 bases, and 14 bases lay in between. Germline V gene lookup returns CDR1 SNHLY and CDR2 FYNNEI. This CDR3 contains 16 residues. The DNA for the CDR3 is TGTGCCAGCAGTGATACAGGGATAGAAGCTAACTATGGCTACACCTTC. This encodes CASSDTGIEANYGYTF.

The V and J genes are TRBV27 and TRBJ1-2; TRBD1 aligns across 7 bases. The junction had 3 bases not matched to a gene; V was cut back by 0 bases and J by 2 bases. Germline V gives CDR1 MNHEY, CDR2 SMNVEV (reference sequence). CDR3 length: 15 amino acids. The CDR3 protein is CASSLSQGGNYGYTF. As DNA, the CDR3 is TGTGCCAGCAGTTTATCTCAGGGGGGAAACTATGGCTACACCTTC.

This clonotype was counted many times. This rearrangement joins TRBV29-1 to TRBJ1-2; 7 bases agree with TRBD1. The CDR3 consists of 14 residues. Germline V gene sequence: CDR1 SQVTM, CDR2 ANQGSEA. The V and J ends lost 3 bases and 3 bases, in that order; junction bases with no gene match: 7. Here the CDR3 DNA reads TGCAGCGTTGAGGGAGGGGGCGCTGACTATGGCTACACCTTC. It encodes CSVEGGGADYGYTF.

This clonotype was picked up many times. The chain couples TRBV2 to TRBJ1-4; no clear D gene. The CDR3 spans 16 residues. V was trimmed by 0 bases and J by 8 bases, leaving 16 bases between them. Germline CDR1 SNHLY, CDR2 FYNNEI. CDR3 nucleotide sequence: TGTGCCAGCAGTGAAGCGCGGGAGGATTCCTACGAAAAACTGTTTTTT. Translated: CASSEAREDSYEKLFF.

This clonotype has ten or more counts. The chain joins TRBV12-3 or TRBV12-4 to TRBJ2-5; D is ambiguous. This CDR3 has 13 amino acids. V was clipped by 4 bases and J by 4 bases, with 10 bases between them. As DNA, the CDR3 is TGTGCCAGCAGTTCCGTTGTCGGAGAGACCCAGTACTTC. Its protein product is CASSSVVGETQYF.

The J gene is TRBJ1-1, the V gene TRBV6-9; D is unclear. The ends were cut back, 6 bases at V and 8 bases at J, with 22 bases in the middle. CDR3 size: 15 residues. Germline V gene data show CDR1 as MNHGY and CDR2 as SVAAGI. CDR3 sequence reads: CASRPYLGVQVEAFF. Here the CDR3 DNA reads TGTGCCAGCAGACCTTACCTCGGGGTGCAAGTAGAAGCTTTCTTT.

As regards this clonotype: Given the absence of the conserved phenylalanine or tryptophan at the CDR3 end, a read error is likely. The chain links TRBV10-3 to TRBJ1-2; 7 bases agree with TRBD1. CDR1 ENHRY and CDR2 SYGVKD come from the germline V gene. CDR3 size: 14 residues. Unmatched junction bases numbered 2, after V lost 2 bases and J lost 2 bases. CDR3 sequence (DNA): TGTGCCATCAGTGAGAACAGGGGAAACTATGGCTACACCTTA. Its translation is CAISENRGNYGYTL.

This clonotype was counted ten times or more. The V call is TRBV9, the J call TRBJ1-1; possible D gene TRBD1, 5 bases. The CDR3 runs 14 residues. Between the trimmed V and J ends, which lost 5 bases and 3 bases, there was a span of 14 bases. Per germline, CDR1 SGDLS and CDR2 YYNGEE. CDR3 residues: CASSTGLADTEAFF. Written as DNA, the CDR3 is TGTGCCAGCAGTACGGGGCTGGCGGACACTGAAGCTTTCTTT.

This clonotype occurred a few times. The chain links TRBV4-1 to TRBJ1-1; D might be TRBD1 (5 bases). The CDR3 is 15 amino acids. The V end lost 1 base, the J end lost 0 bases, and 9 bases lay between the germline ends. Germline V gene sequence: CDR1 MGHRA, CDR2 YSYEKL. CDR3: CASSQARTLNTEAFF. CDR3 DNA: TGCGCCAGCAGCCAAGCCCGGACACTGAACACTGAAGCTTTCTTT.

This clonotype was seen ten or more times. The rearrangement links TRBV11-2 to TRBJ2-5, with TRBD2 matching 9 bases. The CDR3 extends over 18 amino acids. The ends lost 4 bases at V and 2 bases at J; junction bases unmatched: 14. Germline CDR1 SGHAT, CDR2 FQNNGV. The CDR3 bases are TGTGCCAGCAGCTCCAGTCGGCTTGCGGGAGGGGAACAAGAGACCCAGTACTTC. The encoded protein is CASSSSRLAGGEQETQYF.

This clonotype was counted many times. The chain recombines TRBV7-3 with TRBJ2-7; D is uncertain. Germline V lookup: CDR1 SGHTA, CDR2 FQGTGA. V was cut by 5 bases and J by 6 bases, with 14 bases left in between. The CDR3 contains 13 residues. The DNA for the CDR3 is TGTGCCAGCAGCCCAACCGATACGCGCGAGCAGTACTTC. It is translated as CASSPTDTREQYF.

There are a few counts of this clonotype. The chain uses TRBV10-3 and TRBJ2-1, with 8 positions matching TRBD1. This CDR3 region has 15 residues. The ends lost 6 bases at V and 7 bases at J; junction bases unmatched: 11. Looked up from germline, CDR1 is ENHRY and CDR2 is SYGVKD. This chain's CDR3 is CAIRIAGGAENEQFF. The CDR3 DNA reads TGTGCCATCAGGATCGCAGGGGGCGCTGAGAATGAGCAGTTCTTC.

CDR3 protein: CASKGTGGSGGGHNEQFF. The DNA for the CDR3 is TGTGCCAGCAAGGGAACAGGGGGCTCAGGGGGGGGACACAATGAGCAGTTCTTC. This chain connects TRBV6-2 or TRBV6-3 to TRBJ2-1; 9 positions agree with TRBD1. Germline V gene lookup returns CDR1 MNHEY and CDR2 SVGEGT. Trimming took 7 bases from V and 5 from J; bases not matched to a gene: 18. The CDR3 loop spans 18 amino acids.

This chain connects TRBV7-9 to TRBJ2-7; D is uncertain. The V gene's germline CDR1 is SEHNR and CDR2 FQNEAQ (reference sequence). Trimming took 4 bases from V and 3 from J, leaving 13 bases between them. The length of the CDR3 is 14 residues. The CDR3 DNA sequence: TGTGCCAGCAGCTCCTCCTCTGCGGTCTACGAGCAGTACTTC. Its translation: CASSSSSAVYEQYF.

This clonotype was seen many times. The chain links TRBV19 to TRBJ1-1, with D unresolved. CDR1 and CDR2 from the germline V gene are LNHDA and SQIVND (reference sequence). The CDR3 has 14 residues. V lost 1 base, J lost 6 bases, and 12 bases lay in between. CDR3 loop: CASSIGPHGAEAFF. CDR3 DNA: TGTGCCAGTAGTATAGGGCCCCACGGGGCTGAAGCTTTCTTT. Drawing the rest from reference TRBV19 and TRBJ1-1, the complete variable domain is DGGITQSPKYLFRKEGQNVTLSCEQNLNHDAMYWYRQDPGQGLRLIYYSQIVNDFQKGDIAEGYSVSREKKESFPLTVTSAQKNPTAFYLCASSIGPHGAEAFFGQGTRLTVV.

This clonotype was observed many times. This rearrangement joins TRBV6-5 to TRBJ2-7; TRBD1 might be the D (5 bases). The CDR3 length is 14 residues. Looked up from germline, CDR1 is MNHEY and CDR2 is SVGAGI. Trimming shortened V by 5 bases and J by 3 bases, and 14 bases separated the two germline ends. The CDR3 reads CASSPGRAGYEQYF. The CDR3 region has the DNA TGTGCCAGCAGTCCGGGCAGGGCCGGCTACGAGCAGTACTTC.

The table lists this clonotype with a few counts. The chain couples TRBV19 to TRBJ2-1; the D gene is possibly TRBD2 (6 bases). The ends were cut back, 3 bases at V and 0 bases at J, with 12 bases in the middle. The germline gives CDR1 LNHDA, CDR2 SQIVND (reference sequence). This CDR3 has 16 residues. CDR3 nucleotides: TGTGCCAGTAGTATCAAAAGGGGACTCTCCTACAATGAGCAGTTCTTC. Amino acid sequence: CASSIKRGLSYNEQFF.

At least ten counts were recorded for this clonotype. This chain links TRBV7-8 with TRBJ1-4, with D perhaps TRBD1 (5 bases). The CDR3 extends over 14 amino acids. Trimming removed 8 bases at V and 8 bases at J, with 18 bases between. Germline loops: CDR1 SGHVS, CDR2 FQNEAQ. The CDR3 bases are TGTGCCAGCGGGAGTCCCGGCGGGGACGAAAAACTGTTTTTT. Its protein product is CASGSPGGDEKLFF.

The rearrangement links TRBV14 to TRBJ1-2; TRBD1 matches 7 bases. The CDR3 covers 13 residues. CDR1 is SGHDN and CDR2 is FVKESK in the germline V gene. Trimming cost V 6 bases and J 4 bases; bases outside gene matches: 5. The CDR3 spells CASRDNRGYGYTF. In DNA, the CDR3 is TGTGCCAGCAGGGATAACAGGGGCTATGGCTACACCTTC.

The sample holds many counts of this clonotype. The genes are TRBV7-8 and TRBJ1-1; TRBD1 might be the D (5 bases). The CDR3 spans 14 residues. Germline CDR1 SGHVS, CDR2 FQNEAQ. Between the trimmed V and J ends, which lost 0 bases and 4 bases, there was a span of 9 bases. As DNA, the CDR3 is TGTGCCAGCAGCTTAGCAGGGGTGGGCACTGAAGCTTTCTTT. Translation gives CASSLAGVGTEAFF.

In this sample, this clonotype turned up a few times. The chain has TRBV27 and TRBJ1-2, with D possibly matching TRBD1 (5 bases). The CDR3 spans 14 residues. V lost 5 bases, J lost 4 bases, and 14 bases lay in between. Germline CDR1 and CDR2: MNHEY and SMNVEV (reference sequence). The CDR3 DNA follows: TGTGCCAGCAGTGGGGCCCCTTGGGGCTATGGCTACACCTTC. It specifies CASSGAPWGYGYTF.